This TCR beta chain was sequenced during a study of CD8+ T cells in alopecia areata listed by TCRdb under 2018. With regard to the full study: The treated patients, all with moderate-to-severe alopecia areata, were enrolled in an open-label pilot trial of oral tofacitinib given at 5 to 10 mg twice daily. On the human side, TCRbeta sequencing was run on scalp tissue and on sorted CD4+ and CD8+ peripheral blood T cells from healthy controls and from alopecia areata patients with either patchy or totalis/universalis disease. The study used high-throughput TCRbeta sequencing to examine T cell clonal expansion in alopecia areata, in both the C3H/HeJ mouse model and human patients. RNA came from the PAXgene miRNA kit for fixed scalp, the miRNeasy kit for PBMCs, and the RNeasy kit for mouse skin. Scalp clonality was compared among normal scalp (n=4), patchy alopecia areata scalp (n=8), and alopecia totalis/universalis scalp (n=8). Biopsies were taken from tofacitinib-treated patients at baseline and again at 4 and 24 weeks into treatment, and several of those patients also had a later scalp biopsy. The SALT score, which quantifies the percentage of affected scalp surface area, was used to measure disease severity in treated patients. Tofacitinib was given for 6 to 18 months, followed by 6 months of follow-up off drug to assess delayed response and recurrence. TCRbeta CDR3 regions were amplified by immunoSEQ multiplex PCR using 35 Vbeta forward and 13 Jbeta reverse primers. Overall study outcomes, separate from this receptor: During tofacitinib treatment, many expanded lesional clones stuck around in both scalp and blood, and this persistence may partly explain why relapse happens after treatment is stopped. The treated cohort was small, with a single nonresponder, so links between baseline CD8+ expansion and response need larger studies. Higher clonality and more expanded CD8+ clones were observed in lesional scalp than in normal scalp, particularly in alopecia totalis/universalis, a finding suggestive of antigenic drive. Resident alphabeta T cells in normal human skin are also sequenced, complicating scalp TCR repertoire analysis, unlike mouse skin dominated by gammadelta T cells. Tofacitinib significantly decreased scalp clonality and the number of expanded CD8+ clones among the top 100 scalp clones. Compared with mice, TCR sequences shared between patients were less clear, possibly partly because of HLA diversity across the patient population.

A distance of 16 bases separates the germline ends of V and J, which lose 9 bases and 1 base respectively. CDR1 and CDR2 are read off the germline V gene as WSHSY and SAAADI. There are 15 amino acids in the CDR3, from cysteine to phenylalanine inclusive. Only the CDR3 DNA is retained, 45 bases long and in frame from the first base. Reading the label with the study, this specimen's treatment or condition is: oral pan-JAK inhibitor, 5-10 mg twice daily. Lesional scalp punch biopsies and peripheral blood were obtained from alopecia areata patients. PBMCs were isolated by density centrifugation and stained for CD3, CD4 and CD8, and CD4+ and CD8+ T cells were sorted on a FACSAria. Comments on this clone: Which antigen it targets is not known. No qualities accompany the bases; no much larger clone lies one base away.

The library was produced with the immunoSEQ multiplex PCR assay. RNA was extracted from all samples and reverse transcribed into cDNA, which served as template for TCR sequencing. First-strand cDNA was synthesized with SuperScript III using a 2:1 mix of oligo-dT and random hexamers. A synthetic immune receptor repertoire was used to gauge amplification bias, and whatever bias remained was removed computationally. Turning to the authors' computational methods: Raw reads were preprocessed to remove errors, and CDR3 was defined by IMGT conventions from the conserved cysteine to phenylalanine. Clonality was computed by normalizing Shannon entropy by log2 of the number of productive unique TCRs and subtracting the result from 1. Scalp TCRbeta sequences were cross-referenced with sorted blood CD4 and CD8 repertoires so that the CD4 or CD8 identity of scalp clones could be inferred. TCRdb provides this immuneACCESS table in a form limited to in-frame rearrangements. Some clones are lacking; in checked studies, under half of them reflect an unresolved V gene, and why the rest are absent is not known. The V and J calls and clone size were taken over from that table, and D and trimming were inferred from the DNA. In all, the sample holds approximately 220,000 clones, and more than 30% of those were seen once. The ten top clones hold more than 0.4% of the sample.

This sequence was found in a human donor with alopecia areata. The source was CD4+ T cells sorted from blood, collected at approximately week 30, from a patient treated with tofacitinib. Recombination connected TRBV10-2 to TRBJ1-5; the best D guess is TRBD1, with 5 bases matching. The CDR3 reads as follows: CASRAGLSSNQPQHF. At the DNA level, the sequence is TGCGCCAGTCGGGCGGGGCTCTCGAGCAATCAGCCCCAGCATTTT.